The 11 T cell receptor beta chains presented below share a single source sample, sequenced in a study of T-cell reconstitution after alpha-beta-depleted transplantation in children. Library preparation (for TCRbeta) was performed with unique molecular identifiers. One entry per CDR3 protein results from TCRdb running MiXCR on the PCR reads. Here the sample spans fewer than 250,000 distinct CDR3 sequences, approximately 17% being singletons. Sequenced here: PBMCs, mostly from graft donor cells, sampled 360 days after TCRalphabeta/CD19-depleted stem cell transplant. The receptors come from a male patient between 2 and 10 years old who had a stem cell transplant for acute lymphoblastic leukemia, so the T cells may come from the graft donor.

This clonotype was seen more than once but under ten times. The CDR3 reads CASSLRGGQGMETQYF. As DNA, the CDR3 is TGTGCCAGCAGCTTAAGGGGGGGACAGGGGATGGAGACCCAGTACTTC. This chain connects TRBV7-6 to TRBJ2-5; 10 bases agree with TRBD1. CDR3 length equals 16 residues. V gave up 2 bases and J gave up 5 bases; unmatched junction bases: 8. Germline V gives CDR1 SGHVS, CDR2 FNYEAQ.

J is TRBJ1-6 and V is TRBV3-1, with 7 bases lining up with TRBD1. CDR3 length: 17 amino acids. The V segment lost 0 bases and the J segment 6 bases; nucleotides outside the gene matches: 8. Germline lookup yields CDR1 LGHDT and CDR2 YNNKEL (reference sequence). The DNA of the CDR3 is TGTGCCAGCAGCCAAGAAACAGGGGTGCCTGGTAATTCACCCCTCCACTTT. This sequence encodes CASSQETGVPGNSPLHF. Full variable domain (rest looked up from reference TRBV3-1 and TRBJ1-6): DTAVSQTPKYLVTQMGNDKSIKCEQNLGHDTMYWYKQDSKKFLKIMFSYNNKELIINETVPNRFSPKSPDKAHLNLHINSLELGDSAVYFCASSQETGVPGNSPLHFGNGTRLTVT.

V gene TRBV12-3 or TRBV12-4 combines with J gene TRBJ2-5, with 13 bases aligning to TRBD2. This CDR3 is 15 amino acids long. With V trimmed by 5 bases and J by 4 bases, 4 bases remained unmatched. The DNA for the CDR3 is TGTGCCAGCAGTGGGACTAGCGGGGTACGAGAGACCCAGTACTTC. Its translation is CASSGTSGVRETQYF.

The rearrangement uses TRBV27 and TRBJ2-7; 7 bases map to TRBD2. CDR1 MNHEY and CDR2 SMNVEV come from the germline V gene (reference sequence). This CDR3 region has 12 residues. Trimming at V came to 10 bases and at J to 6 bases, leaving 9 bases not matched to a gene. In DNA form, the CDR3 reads TGTGCCATCATGGGCGGCGGGGGCGAGCAGTACTTC. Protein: CAIMGGGGEQYF.

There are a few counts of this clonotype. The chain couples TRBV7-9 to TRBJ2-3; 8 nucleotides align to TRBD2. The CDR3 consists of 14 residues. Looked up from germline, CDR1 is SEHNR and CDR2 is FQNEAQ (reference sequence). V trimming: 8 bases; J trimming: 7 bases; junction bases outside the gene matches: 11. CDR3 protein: CASVAGLGVNTQYF. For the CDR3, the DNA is TGTGCCAGCGTCGCGGGACTAGGAGTAAATACGCAGTATTTT. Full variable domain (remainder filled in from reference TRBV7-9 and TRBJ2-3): DTGVSQNPRHKITKRGQNVTFRCDPISEHNRLYWYRQTLGQGPEFLTYFQNEAQLEKSRLLSDRFSAERPKGSFSTLEIQRTEQGDSAMYLCASVAGLGVNTQYFGPGTRLTVL.

The CDR3 loop is CASRRQGINEQYF. DNA of the CDR3: TGTGCCAGCAGGAGACAGGGAATCAACGAGCAGTACTTC. V is TRBV7-8 and J is TRBJ2-7; TRBD1 matches 7 bases. CDR1 and CDR2 from the germline V gene are SGHVS and FQNEAQ. V was pared by 6 bases and J by 5 bases, with 7 bases of the junction left unmatched. This CDR3 region has 13 residues.

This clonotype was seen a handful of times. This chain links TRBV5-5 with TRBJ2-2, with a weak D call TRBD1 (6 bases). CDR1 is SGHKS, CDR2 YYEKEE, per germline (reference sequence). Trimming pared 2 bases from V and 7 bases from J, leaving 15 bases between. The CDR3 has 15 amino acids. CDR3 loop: CASSFRTLGGGELFF. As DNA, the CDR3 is TGTGCCAGCAGCTTTAGAACTTTAGGGGGCGGGGAGCTGTTTTTT.

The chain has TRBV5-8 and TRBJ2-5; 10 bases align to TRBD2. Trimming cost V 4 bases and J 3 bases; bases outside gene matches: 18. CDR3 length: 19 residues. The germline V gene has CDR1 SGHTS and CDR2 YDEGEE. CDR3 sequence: CASSQQPSGPSGGEETQYF. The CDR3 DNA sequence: TGTGCCAGCAGCCAGCAGCCAAGCGGACCAAGCGGGGGGGAAGAGACCCAGTACTTC.

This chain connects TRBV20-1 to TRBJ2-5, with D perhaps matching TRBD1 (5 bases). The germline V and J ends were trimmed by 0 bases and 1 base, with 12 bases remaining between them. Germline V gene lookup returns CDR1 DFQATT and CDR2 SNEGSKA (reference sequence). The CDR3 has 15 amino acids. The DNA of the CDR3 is TGCAGTGCTAGAGATATCGCGACAGCCCAAGAGACCCAGTACTTC. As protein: CSARDIATAQETQYF.

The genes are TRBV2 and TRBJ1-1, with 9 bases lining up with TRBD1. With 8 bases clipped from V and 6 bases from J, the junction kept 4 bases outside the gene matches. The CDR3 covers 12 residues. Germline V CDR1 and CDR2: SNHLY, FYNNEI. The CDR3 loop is CASWGQGSEAFF. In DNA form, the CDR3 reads TGTGCCAGCTGGGGACAGGGCTCTGAAGCTTTCTTT.

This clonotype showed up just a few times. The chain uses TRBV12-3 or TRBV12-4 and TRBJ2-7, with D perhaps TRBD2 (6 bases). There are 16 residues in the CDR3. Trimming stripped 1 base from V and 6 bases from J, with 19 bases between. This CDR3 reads CASSLGFGGASREQYF. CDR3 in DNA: TGTGCCAGCAGTTTAGGGTTTGGAGGGGCTTCACGCGAGCAGTACTTC.